This T cell receptor (beta chain) came from a study of blood T cell repertoires in COVID-19 (dated by TCRdb to the early 2020s). Regarding the research as a whole: Collaborator samples came from the United States, Italy and Spain and covered acute and convalescent phases of COVID-19. The samples were drawn from the first 160 participants of the ongoing ImmuneRACE study and from 1,254 subjects provided by 6 global collaborators. The repertoires were made available in a free public database intended to serve as a resource for research on the immune response to SARS-CoV-2. The material from the prospective study consisted of cDNA or gDNA derived from T cells, B-cell-depleted T cells, or PBMCs. Where available, HLA class I and class II types were taken from metadata supplied by the sample provider and were not determined by assay-based typing. The dataset comprised deeply sampled blood TCRbeta repertoires from subjects exposed to, actively infected with, or recovered from COVID-19. A de-identified subject ID, COVID-19 status, age in years and sex were almost always included in the sample metadata.

At one collaborating source in Seattle, patients were enrolled during active infection and were followed longitudinally through the course of disease. Collaborating institutions collected whole blood in K2EDTA tubes following their own protocols. For TCRbeta analysis, collaborator samples were shipped as frozen whole blood, as isolated PBMCs, or as DNA extracted from either sample type. What the study reported, not specific to this receptor: The amount of clinical and demographic metadata varied by source and participant and was provided uncurated.

Points on this clone: No cognate antigen has been identified for it. Per-nucleotide qualities are absent, and no much larger clonotype sits a single base away.

The CDR3 spans 12 residues, from the cysteine through the phenylalanine. Just the 36-base CDR3 DNA is kept, in frame starting at base 1. The immunoSEQ Assay, a bias-controlled multiplex PCR, was used to amplify TCRbeta CDR3 regions from genomic DNA. The original methods were these. The number of nucleated cells in each sample was estimated from the amplification of reference gene primers within the assay. To quantify the absolute abundance of each unique TCRbeta CDR3 rearrangement, sequence reads were collapsed and filtered. For each sample, productive Simpson clonality was calculated by taking the square root of Simpson's diversity index across productive rearrangements. Here the immuneACCESS table is served through TCRdb, limited to in-frame sequences with V and J called. Missing clones are a known gap in these copies; in checked studies unresolved V genes cover under half, and the rest lacks a known reason. V and J calls and clone size are as listed in that table; D and trimming were resolved from the DNA. In all, the sample holds roughly 440,000 clones, and about nine tenths of those were seen once. The ten largest clones represent around 13% of the sample.

The source material was peripheral blood. This clonotype originated in a woman between 50 and 59 years old with COVID-19, enrolled during active disease. The chain is assembled from TRBV21-1 and TRBJ2-1; the table's D call, TRBD2, has no DNA check behind it. TRBV21-1 is a pseudogene locus. The DNA sequence is as follows: TGTGCCAGCAGCCACAGACGGGGAAAGCAGTTCTTC. It translates as CASSHRRGKQFF.